Sequencing of this TCR beta chain was carried out in a study of cytomegalovirus exposure and HLA in healthy donors. Whole-study findings and limits: TCR beta V- and J-gene trimming was later associated with a missense DCLRE1C variant.

Of note for this clone: Antigen: not known.

CDR1 is SGDLS, CDR2 YYNGEE, per germline. V dropped 3 bases and J dropped 1 base, with 16 bases sitting between them. CDR3 length: 16 residues. Amplification used 60 Vbeta primers and 13 Jbeta primers. The assay was immunoSEQ multiplex PCR, and TCRdb's table has in-frame clones only and misses some. The sample yields around 85,000 clones, around 82% seen once. The source is a male donor in good health and CMV-seronegative. Material: PBMCs. The V gene is TRBV9, the J gene TRBJ1-1, with D perhaps matching TRBD1 (5 bases). This CDR3 is CASSALSGLPNTEAFF. CDR3 nucleotide sequence: TGTGCCAGCAGCGCACTCTCAGGGCTGCCGAACACTGAAGCTTTCTTT.